These T cell receptor beta chains were read from a single sample in a study of OX40 agonist ivuxolimab in advanced cancers. Profiled with immunoSEQ multiplex PCR; TCRdb holds only in-frame clones, not every one. The table lists some 60,000 clones, 85% to 95% of them singletons. The source material was CD4+ or CD8+ T cells sorted from blood, sampled in a trial of the OX40 agonist ivuxolimab. The receptors stem from an adult with an advanced solid tumor such as melanoma, head and neck, liver or kidney cancer. Each CDR3 is given with its conserved first and last residue. The order of the fields is J gene, V gene, clone size, D gene, CDR3 DNA, CDR3 protein. D genes are given only for firm matches. Expanded clones get a size class; other rows say once, few or many, or leave the size out.

>TRBJ2-7|TRBV4-2|medium-sized|-
TGTGCCAGCAGCCAAGGGGAGACTAGCTACGAGCAGTACTTC
CASSQGETSYEQYF
>TRBJ1-2|TRBV6-5|-|TRBD1
TGTGCCAGCAGTTACTCCGGGACAGCCTATGGCTACACCTTC
CASSYSGTAYGYTF
>TRBJ2-4|TRBV19|-|-
TGTGCCAGTAGTATAGTTATGTGGAGCAAAAACATTCAGTACTTC
CASSIVMWSKNIQYF
>TRBJ2-3|TRBV19|-|TRBD2
TGTGCCAGTAGCCGGACTAGCGGGAGGGCCAAGTTGAGCACAGATACGCAGTATTTT
CASSRTSGRAKLSTDTQYF
>TRBJ2-7|TRBV9|-|-
TGTGCCAGCAGCGGATCCGAGGGCGGGTTCTACGAGCAGTACTTC
CASSGSEGGFYEQYF
>TRBJ2-7|TRBV7-9|-|-
TGTGCCAGCAGCTTAGAGGGCGCCCTCGAGCAGTACTTC
CASSLEGALEQYF
>TRBJ2-7|TRBV10-3|-|-
TGTGCCATCAGTGAGTCGTCCATTGCCTACGAGCAGTACTTC
CAISESSIAYEQYF
>TRBJ1-1|TRBV27|-|TRBD1
TGTGCCAGCAGTGCGTCCAGGGGGACTGAAGCTTTCTTT
CASSASRGTEAFF
>TRBJ1-2|TRBV6-1|-|-
TGTGCCAGCAGTGAGGAGGGGCAAGGTATCAATGGCTACACCTTC
CASSEEGQGINGYTF
>TRBJ2-7|TRBV2|-|-
TGTGCCAGCAGATATGGCCCCGAAAGTTGGGAGCAGTACTTC
CASRYGPESWEQYF
>TRBJ2-7|TRBV7-6|-|TRBD2
TGTGCCAGCAGTCCGGGACTAGCGGGAGGCCACGAGCAGTACTTC
CASSPGLAGGHEQYF
>TRBJ2-2|TRBV19|-|TRBD2
TGTGCCAGTAGTATCTTTAGGACTAGCGAGAACACCGGGGAGCTGTTTTTT
CASSIFRTSENTGELFF
>TRBJ1-4|TRBV10-3|-|TRBD1
TGTGCCCTTCCTCTTCCGGGACAGGGGGAAAGACTGTTTTTT
CALPLPGQGERLFF
>TRBJ2-7|TRBV19|-|TRBD2
TGTGCCAGTAGTATAATGGCTAGCGGGAACTACGAGCAGTACTTC
CASSIMASGNYEQYF
>TRBJ2-3|TRBV28|-|TRBD2
TGTGCCAGCAGTGGGACTAGCGGGAGGCTCACAGATACGCAGTATTTT
CASSGTSGRLTDTQYF
>TRBJ2-7|TRBV6-5|once|-
TGTGCCAGCAGTACAGACGCTTACGAGCAGTACTTC
CASSTDAYEQYF
>TRBJ2-3|TRBV13|-|TRBD2
TGTGCCAGCAGCCCCCGGCGGGAGTTGGCAGATACGCAGTATTTT
CASSPRRELADTQYF
>TRBJ1-2|TRBV5-4|-|TRBD1
TGTGCCAGCACCTCTACACCCGGACAGGGACGAGATGGCTACACCTTC
CASTSTPGQGRDGYTF
>TRBJ1-2|TRBV11-3|-|TRBD1
TGTGCCAGCAGCTTTGGACAGGATCTTCGGTATGGCTACACCTTC
CASSFGQDLRYGYTF
>TRBJ2-7|TRBV6-5|-|-
TGTGCCAGCGCCGTTGGAAGTGCTCACGAGCAGTACTTC
CASAVGSAHEQYF
>TRBJ2-3|TRBV4-1|-|TRBD2
TGCGCCAGCAGCCAGTTGCCTAGCGGGACCTACACAGATACGCAGTATTTT
CASSQLPSGTYTDTQYF
>TRBJ1-1|TRBV10-3|-|-
TGTGCCATCAGTGACACCGGGGGGGGTGAAGCTTTCTTT
CAISDTGGGEAFF
>TRBJ2-1|TRBV19|-|TRBD1
TGTGCCAGTAGTATTACAGGGGTGTCCTACAATGAGCAGTTCTTC
CASSITGVSYNEQFF
>TRBJ1-1|TRBV11-2|-|TRBD1
TGTGCCAGCAGCCCACAGGGGGCCATAAACACTGAAGCTTTCTTT
CASSPQGAINTEAFF
>TRBJ2-7|TRBV11-2|-|TRBD2
TGTGCCAGCAGCTTAGGACTAGCGGTGTCCTACGAGCAGTACTTC
CASSLGLAVSYEQYF
>TRBJ1-2|TRBV28|-|-
TGTGCCAGCAGTTTGGGCAGGACCCACATGGGATATGGCTACACCTTC
CASSLGRTHMGYGYTF
>TRBJ2-1|TRBV27|-|TRBD2
TGTGCCAGCGGGCTAGCGGGGAACAATGAGCAGTTCTTC
CASGLAGNNEQFF
>TRBJ2-7|TRBV27|-|-
TGTGCCAGCACACCTAACGCGGGGATCTCCTACGAGCAGTACTTC
CASTPNAGISYEQYF
>TRBJ2-1|TRBV7-2|-|TRBD2
TGTGCCAGCAGCACTCCGGAGCGGGAGTTGGATGAGCAGTTCTTC
CASSTPERELDEQFF
>TRBJ2-7|TRBV27|-|TRBD2
TGTGCCAGCAGTCCCCGAGCGGGAACCTCCTACGAGCAGTACTTC
CASSPRAGTSYEQYF
>TRBJ2-3|TRBV11-1|-|TRBD2
TGTGCCAGCAGACCGAGACTAGCCGACACAGATACGCAGTATTTT
CASRPRLADTDTQYF
>TRBJ2-3|TRBV12-5|-|-
TGTGCTAGTGGTCCAGCCGGGGCGGGTAGCGCAGATACGCAGTATTTT
CASGPAGAGSADTQYF
>TRBJ2-2|TRBV25-1|-|-
TGTGCCAGCGCCGAATTAGGGGACACCGGGGAGCTGTTTTTT
CASAELGDTGELFF
>TRBJ2-1|TRBV7-9|-|-
TGTGCCAGCAGCTCGAGGGGTGGCAATGAGCAGTTCTTC
CASSSRGGNEQFF
>TRBJ2-1|TRBV7-8|once|TRBD2
TGTGCCAGCAGCGGGGAGGGACTAGCGGGAGGGCGGGAGCAGTTCTTC
CASSGEGLAGGREQFF
>TRBJ1-4|TRBV23-1|-|TRBD1
TGCGCCAGAGACAGGGACCTGTTTTTT
CARDRDLFF
>TRBJ2-3|TRBV5-5|-|TRBD1
TGTGCCAGCAGCTTGGCGGGGACAGGCAGCACAGATACGCAGTATTTT
CASSLAGTGSTDTQYF
>TRBJ1-2|TRBV4-1|-|TRBD1
TGCGCCAGCAGCCCCAGTGGGCCCGGACAGGGCCCCTACGGCTATGGCTACACCTTC
CASSPSGPGQGPYGYGYTF
>TRBJ2-1|TRBV9|-|TRBD2
TGTGCCAGCAGCGTAGACGCTAGCGGGGCATACAATGAGCAGTTCTTC
CASSVDASGAYNEQFF
>TRBJ2-1|TRBV5-1|-|-
TGCGCCAGCAGCTTGGGTCTAGATTCTTACAATGAGCAGTTCTTC
CASSLGLDSYNEQFF
>TRBJ1-2|TRBV19|-|-
TGTGCCAGTAGTACCCGGACATTGGGTGGCTACACCTTC
CASSTRTLGGYTF
>TRBJ2-7|TRBV6-5|-|TRBD2
TGTGCCAGCAGCTACCAAGCGGGGGGAAACTACGAGCAGTACTTC
CASSYQAGGNYEQYF
>TRBJ2-7|TRBV6-6|-|TRBD1
TGTGCCAGCAGTTACTTACCGGGACAGCCTACGGGGCAGTACTTC
CASSYLPGQPTGQYF
>TRBJ1-5|TRBV7-9|once|-
TGTGCCAGCAGCTTTTTAGGGACGGGACTAGAGCCCCAGCATTTT
CASSFLGTGLEPQHF
>TRBJ2-7|TRBV6-1|-|TRBD2
TGTGCCAGCCGAGGAGGGCCTAGCGGTCTATACGAGCAGTACTTC
CASRGGPSGLYEQYF
>TRBJ2-7|TRBV6-1|-|-
TGTGCCAGCATCGAGACCTTGAGTAAGCAGTACTTC
CASIETLSKQYF
>TRBJ1-2|TRBV6-5|-|TRBD1
TGTGCCAGCAGTTACTCGGGACAGGGAGTTGGTTGGGGCTACACCTTC
CASSYSGQGVGWGYTF
>TRBJ2-7|TRBV5-4|-|-
TGTGCCAGCAGCTTCGGGGCGGGTGGAACCTACGAGCAGTACTTC
CASSFGAGGTYEQYF
>TRBJ2-3|TRBV7-9|-|-
TGTGCCAGCAGCTTACCCCGCGATACGCAGTATTTT
CASSLPRDTQYF